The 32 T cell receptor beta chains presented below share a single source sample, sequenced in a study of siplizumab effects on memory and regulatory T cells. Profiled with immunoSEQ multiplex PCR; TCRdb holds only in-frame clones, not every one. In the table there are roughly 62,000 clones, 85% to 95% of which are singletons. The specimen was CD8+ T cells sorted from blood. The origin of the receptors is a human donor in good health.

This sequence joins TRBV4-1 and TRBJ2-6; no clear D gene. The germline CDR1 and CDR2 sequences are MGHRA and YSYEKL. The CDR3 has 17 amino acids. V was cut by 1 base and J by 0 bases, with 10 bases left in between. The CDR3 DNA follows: TGCGCCAGCAGCCAAGGTCTCACCCACTCTGGGGCCAACGTCCTGACTTTC. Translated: CASSQGLTHSGANVLTF.

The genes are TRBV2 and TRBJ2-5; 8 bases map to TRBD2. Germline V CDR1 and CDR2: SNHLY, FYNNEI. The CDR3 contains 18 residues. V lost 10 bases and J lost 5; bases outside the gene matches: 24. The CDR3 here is CATRRGQRRQAGVETQYF. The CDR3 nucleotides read TGTGCCACCCGCCGAGGCCAGAGGAGGCAAGCGGGAGTGGAGACCCAGTACTTC.

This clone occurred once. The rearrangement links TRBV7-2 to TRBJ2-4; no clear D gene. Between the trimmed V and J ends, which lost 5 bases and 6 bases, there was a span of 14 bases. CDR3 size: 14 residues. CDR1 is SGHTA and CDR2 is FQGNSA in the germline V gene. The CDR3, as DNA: TGTGCCAGCAGCCCCCTAATGGTTGGAAACATTCAGTACTTC. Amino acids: CASSPLMVGNIQYF.

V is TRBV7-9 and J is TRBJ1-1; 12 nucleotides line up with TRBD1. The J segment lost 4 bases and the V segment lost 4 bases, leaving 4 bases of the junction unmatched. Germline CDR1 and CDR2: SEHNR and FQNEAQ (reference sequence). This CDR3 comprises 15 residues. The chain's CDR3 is CASSSGTGGVTEAFF. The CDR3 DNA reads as TGTGCCAGCAGCTCAGGGACAGGGGGCGTCACTGAAGCTTTCTTT.

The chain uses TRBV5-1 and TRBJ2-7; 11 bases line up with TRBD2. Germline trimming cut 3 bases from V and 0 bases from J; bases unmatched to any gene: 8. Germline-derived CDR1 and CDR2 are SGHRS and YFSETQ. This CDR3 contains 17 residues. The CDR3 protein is CASSWAGLAVRSYEQYF. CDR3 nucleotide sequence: TGCGCCAGCAGCTGGGCGGGACTAGCGGTACGCTCCTACGAGCAGTACTTC.

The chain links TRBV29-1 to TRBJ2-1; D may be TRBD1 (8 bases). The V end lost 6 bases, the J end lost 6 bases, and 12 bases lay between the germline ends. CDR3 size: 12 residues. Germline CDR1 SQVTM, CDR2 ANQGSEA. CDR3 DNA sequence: TGCAGCGTGTACAGGGGGGGCAATGAGCAGTTCTTC. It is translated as CSVYRGGNEQFF.

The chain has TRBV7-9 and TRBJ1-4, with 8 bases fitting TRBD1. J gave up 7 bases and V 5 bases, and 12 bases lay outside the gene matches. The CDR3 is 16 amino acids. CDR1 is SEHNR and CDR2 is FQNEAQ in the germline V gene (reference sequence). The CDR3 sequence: CASSPGPDRDGEKLFF. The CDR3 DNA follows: TGTGCCAGCAGCCCCGGCCCGGACAGGGACGGTGAAAAACTGTTTTTT.

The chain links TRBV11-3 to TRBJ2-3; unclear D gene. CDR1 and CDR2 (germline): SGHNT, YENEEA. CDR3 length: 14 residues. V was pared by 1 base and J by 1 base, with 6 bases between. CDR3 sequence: CASSLARGTDTQYF. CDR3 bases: TGTGCCAGCAGCTTAGCCCGGGGCACAGATACGCAGTATTTT.

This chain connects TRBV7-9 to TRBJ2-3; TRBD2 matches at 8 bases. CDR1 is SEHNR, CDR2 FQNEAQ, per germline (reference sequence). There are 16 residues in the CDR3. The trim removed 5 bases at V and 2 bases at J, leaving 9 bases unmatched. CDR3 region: CASSHPTSAYTDTQYF. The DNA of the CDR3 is TGTGCCAGCAGCCACCCGACTAGCGCATACACAGATACGCAGTATTTT.

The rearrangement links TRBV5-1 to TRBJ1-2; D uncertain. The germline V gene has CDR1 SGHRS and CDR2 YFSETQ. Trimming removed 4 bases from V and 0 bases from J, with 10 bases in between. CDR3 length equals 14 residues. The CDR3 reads CASSPRSANYGYTF. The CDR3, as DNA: TGCGCCAGCAGCCCTAGGTCAGCTAACTATGGCTACACCTTC.

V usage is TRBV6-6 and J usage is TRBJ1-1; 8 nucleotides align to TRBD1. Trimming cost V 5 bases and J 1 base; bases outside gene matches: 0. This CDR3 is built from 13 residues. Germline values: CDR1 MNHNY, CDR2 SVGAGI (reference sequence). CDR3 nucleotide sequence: TGTGCCAGCAGTGGACAGGGGAACACTGAAGCTTTCTTT. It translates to CASSGQGNTEAFF.

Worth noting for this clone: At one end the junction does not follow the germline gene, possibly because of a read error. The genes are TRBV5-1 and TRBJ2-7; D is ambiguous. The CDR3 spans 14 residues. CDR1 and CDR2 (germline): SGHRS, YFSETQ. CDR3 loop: CASRLGASGYEQYF. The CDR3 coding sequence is TGCGCCAGCAGGTTGGGTGCCTCTGGCTACGAGCAGTACTTC. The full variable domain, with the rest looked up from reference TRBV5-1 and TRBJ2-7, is KAGVTQTPRYLIKTRGQQVTLSCSPISGHRSVSWYQQTPGQGLQFLFEYFSETQRNKGNFPGRFSGRQFSNSRSEMNVSTLELGDSALYLCASRLGASGYEQYFGPGTRLTVT.

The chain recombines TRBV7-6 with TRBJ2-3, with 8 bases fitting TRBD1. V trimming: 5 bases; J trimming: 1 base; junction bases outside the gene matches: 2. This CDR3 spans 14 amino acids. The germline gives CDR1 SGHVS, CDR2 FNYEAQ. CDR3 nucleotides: TGTGCCAGCAGCATGACAGGGGGCACAGATACGCAGTATTTT. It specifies CASSMTGGTDTQYF. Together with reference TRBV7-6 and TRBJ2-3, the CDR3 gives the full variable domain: GAGVSQSPRYKVTKRGQDVALRCDPISGHVSLYWYRQALGQGPEFLTYFNYEAQQDKSGLPNDRFSAERPEGSISTLTIQRTEQRDSAMYRCASSMTGGTDTQYFGPGTRLTVL.

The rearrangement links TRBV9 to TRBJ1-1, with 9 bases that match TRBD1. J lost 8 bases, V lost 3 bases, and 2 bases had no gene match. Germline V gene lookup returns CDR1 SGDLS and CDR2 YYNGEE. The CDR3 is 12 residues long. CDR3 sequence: CASSAGTGEAFF. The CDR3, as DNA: TGTGCCAGCAGCGCCGGGACAGGGGAAGCTTTCTTT.

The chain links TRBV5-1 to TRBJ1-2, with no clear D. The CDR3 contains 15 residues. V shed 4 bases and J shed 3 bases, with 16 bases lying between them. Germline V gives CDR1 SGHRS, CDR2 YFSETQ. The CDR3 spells CASSRVEGLDYGYTF. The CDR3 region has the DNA TGCGCCAGCAGCAGAGTTGAGGGTTTGGACTATGGCTACACCTTC. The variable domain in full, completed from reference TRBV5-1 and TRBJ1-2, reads KAGVTQTPRYLIKTRGQQVTLSCSPISGHRSVSWYQQTPGQGLQFLFEYFSETQRNKGNFPGRFSGRQFSNSRSEMNVSTLELGDSALYLCASSRVEGLDYGYTFGSGTRLTVV.

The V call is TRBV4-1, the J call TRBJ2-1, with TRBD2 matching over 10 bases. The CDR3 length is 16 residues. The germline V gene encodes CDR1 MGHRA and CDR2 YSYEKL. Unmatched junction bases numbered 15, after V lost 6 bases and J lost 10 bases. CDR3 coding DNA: TGCGCCAGCAGTTCGAGGACTAGCGGCCAGGGCCACGAGCAGTTCTTC. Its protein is CASSSRTSGQGHEQFF.

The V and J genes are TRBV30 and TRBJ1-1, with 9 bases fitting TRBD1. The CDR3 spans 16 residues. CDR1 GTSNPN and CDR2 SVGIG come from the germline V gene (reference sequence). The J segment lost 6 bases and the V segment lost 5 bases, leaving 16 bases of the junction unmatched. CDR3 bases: TGTGCCTGGTACTCTTTGACCGGGACAGGGCTATCTGAAGCTTTCTTT. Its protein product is CAWYSLTGTGLSEAFF.

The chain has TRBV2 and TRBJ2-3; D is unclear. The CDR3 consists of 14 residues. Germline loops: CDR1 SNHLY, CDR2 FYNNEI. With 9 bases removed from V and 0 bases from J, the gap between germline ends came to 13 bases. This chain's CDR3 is CASGPGHSTDTQYF. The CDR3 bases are TGTGCCAGTGGCCCCGGGCACAGCACAGATACGCAGTATTTT.

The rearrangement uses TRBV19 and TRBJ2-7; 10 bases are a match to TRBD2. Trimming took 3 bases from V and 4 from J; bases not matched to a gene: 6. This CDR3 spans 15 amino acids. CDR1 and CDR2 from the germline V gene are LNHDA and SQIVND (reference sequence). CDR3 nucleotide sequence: TGTGCCAGTAGTATCACACTAGCGGGAACATACGAGCAGTACTTC. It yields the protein CASSITLAGTYEQYF.

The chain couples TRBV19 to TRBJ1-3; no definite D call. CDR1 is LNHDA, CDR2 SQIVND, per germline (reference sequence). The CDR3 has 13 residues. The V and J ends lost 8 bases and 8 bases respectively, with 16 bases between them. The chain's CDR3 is CASYTFREDTIYF. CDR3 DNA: TGTGCCAGTTACACGTTTCGGGAAGACACCATATATTTT. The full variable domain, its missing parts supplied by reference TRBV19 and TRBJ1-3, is DGGITQSPKYLFRKEGQNVTLSCEQNLNHDAMYWYRQDPGQGLRLIYYSQIVNDFQKGDIAEGYSVSREKKESFPLTVTSAQKNPTAFYLCASYTFREDTIYFGEGSWLTVV.

The CDR3 protein is CASSQAAGGSRSPLHF. CDR3 coding DNA: TGCGCCAGCAGCCAAGCGGCGGGGGGTTCTCGTTCACCCCTCCACTTT. The chain couples TRBV4-1 to TRBJ1-6; D perhaps matches TRBD1 (5 bases). CDR3 size: 16 residues. The germline V gene has CDR1 MGHRA and CDR2 YSYEKL. Trimming took 1 base from V and 9 from J, leaving 16 bases between them.

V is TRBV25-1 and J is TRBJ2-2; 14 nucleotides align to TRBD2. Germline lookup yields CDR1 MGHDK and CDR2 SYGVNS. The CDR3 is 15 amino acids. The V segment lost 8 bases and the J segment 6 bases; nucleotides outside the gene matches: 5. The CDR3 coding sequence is TGTGCCAGCCGGGGACTAGCGGGAGACCCCGGGGAGCTGTTTTTT. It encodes CASRGLAGDPGELFF.

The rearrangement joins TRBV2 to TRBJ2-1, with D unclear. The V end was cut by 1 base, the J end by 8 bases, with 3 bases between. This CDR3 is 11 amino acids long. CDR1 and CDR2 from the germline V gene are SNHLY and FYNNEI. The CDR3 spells CASSEGYEQFF. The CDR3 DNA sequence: TGTGCCAGCAGTGAAGGTTATGAGCAGTTCTTC.

CDR3 in DNA: TGCGCCAGCAGCCCTAAACCGGGACTAGCGGGAGACACAGATACGCAGTATTTT. This codes for CASSPKPGLAGDTDTQYF. The chain links TRBV4-1 to TRBJ2-3; 14 bases align to TRBD2. Losses at the gene ends were 4 bases for V and 2 bases for J; bases not matched to a gene: 8. The CDR3 contains 18 residues. Germline-derived CDR1 and CDR2 are MGHRA and YSYEKL.

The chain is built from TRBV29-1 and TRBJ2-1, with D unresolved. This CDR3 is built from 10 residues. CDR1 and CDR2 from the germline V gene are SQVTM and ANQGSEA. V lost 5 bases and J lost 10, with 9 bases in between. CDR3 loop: CSVNLMEQFF. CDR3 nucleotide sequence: TGCAGCGTTAACCTGATGGAGCAGTTCTTC.

CDR3 nucleotide sequence: TGTGCCAGCAGAACAGGGAGGGCTGAAGCTTTCTTT. Translating gives CASRTGRAEAFF. V gene TRBV6-1 combines with J gene TRBJ1-1; D is perhaps TRBD1 (6 bases). This CDR3 is 12 amino acids long. Trimming removed 6 bases at V and 6 bases at J, with 11 bases between. Per the germline V gene, CDR1 is MNHNS and CDR2 is SASEGT.

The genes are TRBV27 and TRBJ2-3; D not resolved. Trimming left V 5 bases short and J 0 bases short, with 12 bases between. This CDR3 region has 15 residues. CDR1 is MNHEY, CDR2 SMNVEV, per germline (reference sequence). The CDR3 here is CASSPMSTSTDTQYF. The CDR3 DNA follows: TGTGCCAGCAGTCCCATGAGTACTAGCACAGATACGCAGTATTTT.

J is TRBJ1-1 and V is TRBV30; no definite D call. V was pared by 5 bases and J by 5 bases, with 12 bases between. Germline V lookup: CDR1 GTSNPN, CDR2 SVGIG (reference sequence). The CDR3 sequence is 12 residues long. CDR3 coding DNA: TGTGCCTGGGGGGAGGGATGGACTGAAGCTTTCTTT. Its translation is CAWGEGWTEAFF.

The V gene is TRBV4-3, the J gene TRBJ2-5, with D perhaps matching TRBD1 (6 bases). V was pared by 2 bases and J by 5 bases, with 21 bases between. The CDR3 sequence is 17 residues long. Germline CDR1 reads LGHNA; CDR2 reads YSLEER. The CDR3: CASSQSISRGRSETQYF. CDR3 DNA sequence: TGCGCCAGCAGCCAATCAATTTCCAGGGGCCGTAGCGAGACCCAGTACTTC.

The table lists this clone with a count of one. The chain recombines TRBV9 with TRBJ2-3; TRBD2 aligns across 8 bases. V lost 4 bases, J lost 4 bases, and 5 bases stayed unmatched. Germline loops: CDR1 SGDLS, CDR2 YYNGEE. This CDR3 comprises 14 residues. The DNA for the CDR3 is TGTGCCAGCAGCCTTAGCGGGACATCAGATACGCAGTATTTT. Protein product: CASSLSGTSDTQYF.

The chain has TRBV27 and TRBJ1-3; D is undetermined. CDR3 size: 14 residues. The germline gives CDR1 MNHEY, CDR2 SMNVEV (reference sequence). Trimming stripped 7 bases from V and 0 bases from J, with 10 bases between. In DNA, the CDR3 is TGTGCCAGCAAATGGACGTACTCTGGAAACACCATATATTTT. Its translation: CASKWTYSGNTIYF.

DNA for the CDR3: TGTGCCAGCAGCTTAACTGCGGCCGGGGAGCTGTTTTTT. It encodes CASSLTAAGELFF. This chain joins TRBV7-3 and TRBJ2-2; D call uncertain. The germline V and J ends were trimmed by 0 bases and 6 bases, with 5 bases remaining between them. CDR1 SGHTA and CDR2 FQGTGA come from the germline V gene. CDR3 length equals 13 residues.